These T cell receptor beta chains were read from a single sample in a study of T cell responses to AZD1222 COVID-19 vaccine. Profiled with immunoSEQ multiplex PCR; TCRdb holds only in-frame clones, not every one. The table lists tens of thousands of clones, more than 85% of them singletons. The source material was peripheral blood, sampled 28 days after the second AZD1222 dose. The receptors shown here come from an adult who received the AZD1222 COVID-19 vaccine. Each CDR3 is given with its conserved first and last residue. D genes are given only for firm matches. A clone size is listed for some rows: how often the clone was seen (once, few, many), or a class if it is expanded.

J: TRBJ1-6; size: NA; D: NA; V: TRBV11-1; DNA: TGTGCCAGCAGCTTAGAGGGTTATAATTCACCCCTCCACTTT; CDR3: CASSLEGYNSPLHF
J: TRBJ2-1; size: NA; D: TRBD2; V: TRBV10-3; DNA: TGTGCCATCAGCCAAAGTATGAGTAGGGGGGCCCTAGCGGGAGTTATTGGTTCCTACAATGAGCAGTTCTTC; CDR3: CAISQSMSRGALAGVIGSYNEQFF
J: TRBJ1-3; size: NA; D: NA; V: TRBV25-1; DNA: TGTGCCAGCAGTGAATGGCAGACGGGGGCAGGAAACACCATATATTTT; CDR3: CASSEWQTGAGNTIYF
J: TRBJ2-2; size: NA; D: TRBD1; V: TRBV28; DNA: TGTGCCAGCAGTCCGTGGACAGGGGGAGTGAACGGGGAGCTGTTTTTT; CDR3: CASSPWTGGVNGELFF
J: TRBJ1-5; size: NA; D: NA; V: TRBV30; DNA: TGTGCCTGGGGATCCACAAGCAATCAGCCCCAGCATTTT; CDR3: CAWGSTSNQPQHF
J: TRBJ2-7; size: NA; D: NA; V: TRBV21-1; DNA: TGTGCCAGCAGCAAAGAAGGCCCAGTGTCTCACGAGCAGTACTTC; CDR3: CASSKEGPVSHEQYF
J: TRBJ2-2; size: NA; D: TRBD2; V: TRBV7-2; DNA: TGTGCCAGCAGCCAAACCGGGACTAGCGTTGGGACCGGGGAGCTGTTTTTT; CDR3: CASSQTGTSVGTGELFF
J: TRBJ2-7; size: NA; D: TRBD1; V: TRBV6-5; DNA: TGTGCCAGCAGCAGGGGGTTCTACGAGCAGTACTTC; CDR3: CASSRGFYEQYF
J: TRBJ2-3; size: NA; D: NA; V: TRBV2; DNA: TGTGCCAGCAGTGAACCCGGAAAAGCCGCAGATACGCAGTATTTT; CDR3: CASSEPGKAADTQYF
J: TRBJ2-3; size: NA; D: TRBD1; V: TRBV30; DNA: TGTGCCTGGAGTGTGGGACAGGGGGAAGATACGCAGTATTTT; CDR3: CAWSVGQGEDTQYF
J: TRBJ2-5; size: NA; D: NA; V: TRBV6-2/TRBV6-3; DNA: TGTGCCAGCAGTTCTCTCGGGTTTGGGGAGGCCGACGAGACCCAGTACTTC; CDR3: CASSSLGFGEADETQYF
J: TRBJ2-2; size: NA; D: TRBD2; V: TRBV30; DNA: TGTGCCTGGAGTGTTCGTAGCGGGAGGGACACCGGGGAGCTGTTTTTT; CDR3: CAWSVRSGRDTGELFF
J: TRBJ2-5; size: NA; D: TRBD2; V: TRBV19; DNA: TGTGCCAGTAGCAGACTTCATTCAGGGACTAGCGGGGACCAAGAGACCCAGTACTTC; CDR3: CASSRLHSGTSGDQETQYF
J: TRBJ2-7; size: NA; D: NA; V: TRBV4-2; DNA: TGTGCCAGCAGCGAGGAAGGAGAAGCGGGCCTCTCCTACGAGCAGTACTTC; CDR3: CASSEEGEAGLSYEQYF
J: TRBJ2-7; size: NA; D: NA; V: TRBV15; DNA: TGTGCCACCAGCAGTAGCCAGGGGGGGAGCTACGAGCAGTACTTC; CDR3: CATSSSQGGSYEQYF
J: TRBJ1-6; size: few; D: TRBD1; V: TRBV5-1; DNA: TGCGCCAGCAGCACCGGGACAGCCAATTCACCCCTCCACTTT; CDR3: CASSTGTANSPLHF